The 28 T cell receptor beta chains below were found in one sample sequenced in a study of PD-1 blockade in classical Hodgkin lymphoma. Method: immunoSEQ multiplex PCR; TCRdb's copy keeps in-frame clones and lacks some. The data show 100,000 or so clones, more than 85% seen once. All trial patients relapsed after autologous stem cell transplantation. The material was peripheral blood mononuclear cells (PBMCs), obtained before the second cycle of nivolumab. These receptors were obtained from a human donor with classical Hodgkin lymphoma.

The chain is built from TRBV11-3 and TRBJ2-1; 7 bases match TRBD1. With 4 bases clipped from V and 5 bases from J, the junction kept 2 bases outside the gene matches. Germline V gene data show CDR1 as SGHNT and CDR2 as YENEEA. The CDR3 consists of 13 residues. DNA of the CDR3: TGTGCCAGCAGCTCGACAGGGAACAATGAGCAGTTCTTC. Residues: CASSSTGNNEQFF.

The J gene is TRBJ1-1, the V gene TRBV6-6, with D uncertain. CDR3 size: 14 residues. With 7 bases removed from V and 8 bases from J, the gap between germline ends came to 20 bases. Germline V gene sequence: CDR1 MNHNY, CDR2 SVGAGI (reference sequence). The CDR3 nucleotides are TGTGCCAGCACGTCCGGAACCCCTGTCTTAGAAGCTTTCTTT. Translated, it gives CASTSGTPVLEAFF.

The gene calls are TRBV6-1 and TRBJ2-3; tentatively, D is TRBD2 (5 bases). Germline lookup yields CDR1 MNHNS and CDR2 SASEGT. V lost 4 bases and J 0 bases, leaving 17 bases between the germline ends. The CDR3 is 17 amino acids. The CDR3 loop reads CASSAIPGVTSTDTQYF. In DNA form, the CDR3 reads TGTGCCAGCAGTGCTATCCCCGGGGTGACTAGCACAGATACGCAGTATTTT.

The rearrangement uses TRBV7-7 and TRBJ2-2; 15 positions match TRBD2. The CDR3 covers 18 residues. Germline CDR1 reads SSHAT; CDR2 reads FNYEAQ (reference sequence). V dropped 0 bases and J dropped 4; count of bases not matched to a gene: 3. The CDR3 loop is CASSLAGLAGGRTGELFF. Here the CDR3 DNA reads TGTGCCAGCAGCTTAGCGGGACTAGCGGGGGGTCGCACCGGGGAGCTGTTTTTT.

The J gene is TRBJ2-7, the V gene TRBV5-1, with D possibly TRBD2 on 6 matching bases. The CDR3 loop spans 13 amino acids. Germline V gene sequence: CDR1 SGHRS, CDR2 YFSETQ. V lost 1 base and J 6 bases, leaving 11 bases between the germline ends. CDR3 nucleotide sequence: TGCGCCAGCAGCTTGTTTCCGGGGGTCGAGCAGTACTTC. Its protein is CASSLFPGVEQYF.

This clone was detected a few times. This chain uses TRBV4-3 with TRBJ1-2, with a weak D call TRBD1 (5 bases). The CDR3 extends over 17 amino acids. V lost 0 bases, J lost 3 bases, and 17 bases lay in between. Germline assignment: CDR1 LGHNA and CDR2 YSLEER. Written as DNA, the CDR3 is TGCGCCAGCAGCCAAGATCCGGGTGGGGGGAAAGACTATGGCTACACCTTC. Residues: CASSQDPGGGKDYGYTF.

The V call is TRBV29-1, the J call TRBJ2-1; D might be TRBD2 (6 bases). CDR3 length: 14 residues. Trimming removed 5 bases from V and 3 bases from J, with 14 bases in between. CDR1 SQVTM and CDR2 ANQGSEA come from the germline V gene. CDR3 sequence: CSVQLGGDYNEQFF. CDR3 nucleotides: TGCAGCGTTCAGTTGGGCGGGGACTACAATGAGCAGTTCTTC.

The chain combines TRBV25-1 with TRBJ1-1, with 10 positions matching TRBD1. The CDR3 length is 11 residues. V gave up 8 bases and J gave up 6 bases; unmatched junction bases: 0. Germline V gene data show CDR1 as MGHDK and CDR2 as SYGVNS. CDR3 residues: CASGQGAEAFF. DNA for the CDR3: TGTGCCAGCGGACAGGGGGCTGAAGCTTTCTTT.

The rearrangement uses TRBV5-1 and TRBJ2-4, with no clear D. The germline V and J ends were trimmed by 5 bases and 0 bases, with 9 bases remaining between them. Per germline, CDR1 SGHRS and CDR2 YFSETQ. This CDR3 has 14 residues. This CDR3 is CASSRELAKNIQYF. The CDR3 nucleotides are TGCGCCAGCAGTCGAGAGTTAGCCAAAAACATTCAGTACTTC.

The CDR3 protein is CAWTLGGYSEKLFF. CDR3 DNA: TGTGCCTGGACCCTAGGGGGGTACAGTGAAAAACTGTTTTTT. The chain has TRBV30 and TRBJ1-4, with a tentative D call TRBD1 (6 bases). V gave up 4 bases and J gave up 7 bases, with 16 bases separating them. The CDR3 spans 14 residues. Germline V gene sequence: CDR1 GTSNPN, CDR2 SVGIG (reference sequence).

The chain combines TRBV7-9 with TRBJ2-1, with TRBD1 matching over 7 bases. Germline V lookup: CDR1 SEHNR, CDR2 FQNEAQ (reference sequence). This CDR3 is 15 amino acids long. With 3 bases clipped from V and 8 bases from J, the junction kept 10 bases outside the gene matches. The CDR3 DNA reads TGTGCCAGCAGCTTCATATTCGACAGGGACCATGAGCAGTTCTTC. Translating gives CASSFIFDRDHEQFF.

The chain combines TRBV4-1 with TRBJ2-3; unclear D gene. The CDR3 loop spans 14 amino acids. With 1 base removed from V and 6 bases from J, the gap between germline ends came to 11 bases. From germline, CDR1 is MGHRA and CDR2 YSYEKL. The CDR3 DNA follows: TGCGCCAGCAGCCAAGTTGGGTTAGGCGATACGCAGTATTTT. This sequence encodes CASSQVGLGDTQYF.

This rearrangement joins TRBV7-2 to TRBJ2-5; D possibly corresponds to TRBD2 (5 bases). The CDR3 is made up of 13 amino acids. V lost 5 bases to trimming and J lost 5 bases, with 12 bases between them. Germline V gives CDR1 SGHTA, CDR2 FQGNSA. The DNA of the CDR3 is TGTGCCAGCAGCCCGTGGTCGGGGGAGACCCAGTACTTC. The encoded protein is CASSPWSGETQYF.

The rearrangement joins TRBV4-2 to TRBJ2-5; 9 positions match TRBD1. Unmatched junction bases numbered 7, after V lost 0 bases and J lost 5 bases. This CDR3 comprises 16 residues. Germline lookup yields CDR1 LGHNA and CDR2 YNFKEQ. The CDR3 nucleotides are TGTGCCAGCAGCCAAGATCCCGGGACAGGGTTCGAGACCCAGTACTTC. Protein sequence: CASSQDPGTGFETQYF.

The chain links TRBV29-1 to TRBJ1-2; D unresolved. CDR1 is SQVTM and CDR2 is ANQGSEA in the germline V gene. The CDR3 covers 11 residues. Trimming cost V 3 bases and J 4 bases, with 6 bases left between them. CDR3 amino acids: CSVEETYGYTF. CDR3 DNA: TGCAGCGTTGAGGAAACCTATGGCTACACCTTC.

The chain recombines TRBV4-2 with TRBJ1-4, with TRBD1 matching 8 bases. CDR3 length: 15 amino acids. The V segment lost 1 base and the J segment 8 bases; nucleotides outside the gene matches: 6. Germline loops: CDR1 LGHNA, CDR2 YNFKEQ. This chain's CDR3 is CASSQAQGAREKLFF. The CDR3 DNA is TGTGCCAGCAGCCAAGCGCAGGGGGCTCGGGAAAAACTGTTTTTT.

This clone was observed a single time. V gene TRBV27 combines with J gene TRBJ2-7; tentative D call: TRBD1 (5 bases). CDR1 and CDR2 (germline): MNHEY, SMNVEV (reference sequence). This CDR3 has 15 residues. Trimming took 0 bases from V and 6 from J, leaving 15 bases between them. CDR3 DNA sequence: TGTGCCAGCAGTTTATCGAAGGATTATGGGGCCGAGCAGTACTTC. This codes for CASSLSKDYGAEQYF.

The V call is TRBV25-1, the J call TRBJ1-5; D gene uncertain. Germline loops: CDR1 MGHDK, CDR2 SYGVNS. The CDR3 length is 14 residues. V was clipped by 3 bases and J by 2 bases, with 8 bases between them. CDR3 sequence reads: CASSERVGNQPQHF. The CDR3 bases are TGTGCCAGCAGTGAGCGCGTGGGCAATCAGCCCCAGCATTTT.

This chain joins TRBV29-1 and TRBJ2-6; TRBD1 is a possible D gene (8 bases). V was trimmed by 6 bases and J by 8 bases, leaving 17 bases between them. The CDR3 spans 14 residues. CDR1 and CDR2 from the germline V gene are SQVTM and ANQGSEA. The CDR3 DNA is TGCAGCGTCCTGACAGGGGAGGGGACCAACGTCCTGACTTTC. Its translation is CSVLTGEGTNVLTF.

This sequence joins TRBV6-4 and TRBJ2-5; D possibly corresponds to TRBD1 (6 bases). Per the germline V gene, CDR1 is MRHNA and CDR2 is SNTAGT. The CDR3 has 16 residues. The ends were cut back, 4 bases at V and 0 bases at J, with 15 bases in the middle. CDR3 loop: CASSVAGVPYQETQYF. For the CDR3, the DNA is TGTGCCAGCAGTGTAGCAGGGGTACCGTACCAAGAGACCCAGTACTTC.

The chain links TRBV7-6 to TRBJ2-1, with 13 positions matching TRBD2. The trim removed 5 bases at V and 0 bases at J, leaving 7 bases unmatched. The germline V gene encodes CDR1 SGHVS and CDR2 FNYEAQ. The CDR3 covers 18 residues. As DNA, the CDR3 is TGTGCCAGCAGCCCGGGACTAGCGGGGCCTAGCTCCTACAATGAGCAGTTCTTC. Translation gives CASSPGLAGPSSYNEQFF.

The chain carries TRBV7-2 and TRBJ2-3; unclear D gene. CDR1 SGHTA and CDR2 FQGNSA come from the germline V gene. V was shortened by 1 base and J by 4 bases, with 6 bases between the two germline ends. This CDR3 contains 13 residues. The CDR3 DNA reads as TGTGCCAGCAGCTTAGTTGGGTCAGATACGCAGTATTTT. It translates to CASSLVGSDTQYF. Filled out from reference TRBV7-2 and TRBJ2-3, the complete variable domain reads GAGVSQSPSNKVTEKGKDVELRCDPISGHTALYWYRQSLGQGLEFLIYFQGNSAPDKSGLPSDRFSAERTGGSVSTLTIQRTQQEDSAVYLCASSLVGSDTQYFGPGTRLTVL.

The V and J genes are TRBV28 and TRBJ2-7, with 9 positions matching TRBD2. This CDR3 has 14 amino acids. Germline V CDR1 and CDR2: MDHEN, SYDVKM. The V and J ends lost 3 bases and 3 bases, in that order; junction bases with no gene match: 3. The CDR3 spells CASSFKRGVYEQYF. The CDR3 nucleotides are TGTGCCAGCAGTTTTAAGCGGGGGGTCTACGAGCAGTACTTC.

The rearrangement joins TRBV18 to TRBJ1-4; D ambiguous. The CDR3 loop spans 18 amino acids. The germline V gene has CDR1 KGHSH and CDR2 LQKENI. The germline V and J ends were trimmed by 2 bases and 0 bases, with 16 bases remaining between them. The CDR3 DNA follows: TGTGCCAGCTCACCAAAGGCGCCAAATTATGCAACTAATGAAAAACTGTTTTTT. It is translated as CASSPKAPNYATNEKLFF.

The chain is built from TRBV28 and TRBJ1-2, with D possibly being TRBD1 (5 bases). The germline CDR1 and CDR2 sequences are MDHEN and SYDVKM. V shed 6 bases and J shed 0 bases, with 20 bases lying between them. The CDR3 consists of 17 residues. The CDR3: CASSYLPDRGANYGYTF. CDR3 DNA sequence: TGTGCCAGCAGCTACCTCCCGGATAGGGGAGCTAACTATGGCTACACCTTC.

The V gene is TRBV6-5, the J gene TRBJ2-1, with a tentative D call TRBD2 (5 bases). Looked up from germline, CDR1 is MNHEY and CDR2 is SVGAGI. The germline V and J ends were trimmed by 5 bases and 7 bases, with 18 bases remaining between them. CDR3 length: 15 amino acids. The CDR3 sequence: CASSPSEGWSNEQFF. For the CDR3, the DNA is TGTGCCAGCAGTCCCTCCGAGGGTTGGTCGAATGAGCAGTTCTTC.

The chain is built from TRBV30 and TRBJ2-2; D not resolved. Germline assignment: CDR1 GTSNPN and CDR2 SVGIG (reference sequence). V lost 1 base and J 0 bases, leaving 9 bases between the germline ends. This CDR3 contains 15 residues. CDR3 loop: CAWSEEQTNTGELFF. CDR3 nucleotides: TGTGCCTGGAGTGAAGAACAGACGAACACCGGGGAGCTGTTTTTT.

The chain is built from TRBV4-2 and TRBJ2-5; 9 positions match TRBD1. The length of the CDR3 is 16 residues. V lost 1 base, J lost 3 bases, and 6 bases stayed unmatched. CDR1 and CDR2 (germline): LGHNA, YNFKEQ. CDR3 protein: CASSQGLQGAEETQYF. The CDR3 nucleotides are TGTGCCAGCAGCCAAGGACTACAGGGGGCAGAAGAGACCCAGTACTTC.